This T cell receptor beta chain was sequenced for a study of T cell responses to AZD1222 COVID-19 vaccine. Libraries were prepared by immunoSEQ multiplex PCR; TCRdb keeps only in-frame clonotypes and omits some of them. Among around 120,000 clones, roughly 88% were seen once, and the ten largest hold roughly a quarter. Whole-study results and caveats: After the peak T cell response, and only then, were repertoires sampled. Donors were chiefly white British, with a greater number of females, and clonal diversity was perhaps underestimated. Nearly half of the spike-specific TCRs reportedly recognize variant regions that carry no mutations. Baseline seropositives among AZD1222 recipients totaled only six.

Worth noting for this clone: Antigen unknown.

The sample here was peripheral blood, taken 28 days after the second AZD1222 dose. The TCR was taken from an adult who received the AZD1222 COVID-19 vaccine.

CDR3 DNA sequence: TGTGCCAGCAGTAGCCACCCCTTAGGGTCACCCCTCCACTTT. Its translation: CASSSHPLGSPLHF. The rearrangement uses TRBV28 and TRBJ1-6; D gene unclear. Germline loops: CDR1 MDHEN, CDR2 SYDVKM. The CDR3 length is 14 residues. Between the trimmed V and J ends, which lost 5 bases and 10 bases, there was a span of 15 bases. The complete variable domain, with remaining parts taken from reference TRBV28 and TRBJ1-6, reads DVKVTQSSRYLVKRTGEKVFLECVQDMDHENMFWYRQDPGLGLRLIYFSYDVKMKEKGDIPEGYSVSREKKERFSLILESASTNQTSMYLCASSSHPLGSPLHFGNGTRLTVT.